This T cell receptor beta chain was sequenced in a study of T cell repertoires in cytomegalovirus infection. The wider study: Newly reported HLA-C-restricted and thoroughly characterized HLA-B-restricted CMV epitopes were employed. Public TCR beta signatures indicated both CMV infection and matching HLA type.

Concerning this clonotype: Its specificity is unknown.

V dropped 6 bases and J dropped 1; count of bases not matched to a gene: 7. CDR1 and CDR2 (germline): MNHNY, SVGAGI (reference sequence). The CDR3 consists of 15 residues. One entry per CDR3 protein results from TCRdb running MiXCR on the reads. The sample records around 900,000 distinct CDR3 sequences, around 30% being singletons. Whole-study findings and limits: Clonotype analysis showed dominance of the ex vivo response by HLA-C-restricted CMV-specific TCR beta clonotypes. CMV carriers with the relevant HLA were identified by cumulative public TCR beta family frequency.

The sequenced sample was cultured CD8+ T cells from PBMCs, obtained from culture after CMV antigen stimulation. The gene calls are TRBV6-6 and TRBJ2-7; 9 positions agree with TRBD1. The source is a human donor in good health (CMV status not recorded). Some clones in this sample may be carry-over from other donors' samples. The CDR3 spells CASRPFGTGSYEQYF. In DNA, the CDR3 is TGTGCCAGCAGACCTTTCGGGACAGGGTCCTACGAGCAGTACTTC.